One and the same sample provided the 28 T cell receptor beta chains below, sequenced in a study of blood T cell repertoires in COVID-19. Sequencing was performed with immunoSEQ multiplex PCR; in TCRdb, only in-frame clones are kept and a portion is missing. The profile shows tens of thousands of clones, approximately 85% of them singletons. Source material: peripheral blood. These receptor sequences come from a man aged 70-80 years with acute or convalescent COVID-19.

This clone was recorded once. J is TRBJ1-2 and V is TRBV28; 7 bases map to TRBD1. CDR1 is MDHEN and CDR2 is SYDVKM in the germline V gene. This CDR3 has 12 residues. Trimming at V came to 8 bases and at J to 8 bases, leaving 8 bases not matched to a gene. The CDR3 coding sequence is TGTGCCAGCGCCCAGGGGGGCTTGGGCTACACCTTC. Translating it yields CASAQGGLGYTF.

The chain recombines TRBV18 with TRBJ1-2; no definite D call. CDR1 is KGHSH and CDR2 is LQKENI in the germline V gene. The germline V and J ends were trimmed by 1 base and 3 bases, with 12 bases remaining between them. CDR3 length: 15 residues. In nucleotides, the CDR3 is TGTGCCAGCTCACCACTCGCGCGGGAGGACTATGGCTACACCTTC. Translating gives CASSPLAREDYGYTF.

The V call is TRBV5-1, the J call TRBJ2-1, with 8 bases fitting TRBD2. The germline CDR1 and CDR2 sequences are SGHRS and YFSETQ. This CDR3 is built from 18 residues. V was clipped by 0 bases and J by 5 bases; unmatched bases: 13. The chain's CDR3 is CASSLARLAGPRNNEQFF. The DNA for the CDR3 is TGCGCCAGCAGCTTGGCCCGTCTAGCGGGCCCCCGGAACAATGAGCAGTTCTTC.

The chain couples TRBV3-1 (or the pseudogene TRBV3-2) to TRBJ2-5; D gene uncertain. CDR1 LGHDT and CDR2 YNNKEL come from the germline V gene (reference sequence). The CDR3 contains 11 residues. Trimming removed 8 bases from V and 5 bases from J, with 9 bases in between. The CDR3 nucleotides are TGTGCCAGCCAGGCTCCGGAGACCCAGTACTTC. It codes for CASQAPETQYF.

The genes are TRBV3-1 (or the pseudogene TRBV3-2) and TRBJ2-7; 13 nucleotides agree with TRBD2. V dropped 1 base and J dropped 9; count of bases not matched to a gene: 9. The CDR3 loop spans 16 amino acids. In germline, CDR1 is LGHDT, CDR2 YNNKEL (reference sequence). CDR3 bases: TGTGCCAGCAGCCAAGTTCGGGGACTAGCGGGGACAGGGCAGTACTTC. Translating it yields CASSQVRGLAGTGQYF.

J is TRBJ2-3 and V is TRBV6-6, with TRBD2 identical over 10 bases. CDR3 length equals 15 residues. Germline CDR1 reads MNHNY; CDR2 reads SVGAGI (reference sequence). V gave up 8 bases and J gave up 5 bases; unmatched junction bases: 10. The CDR3 region has the DNA TGTGCCAGCTCCCTAAGCGGGGGGGCGAGAGATACGCAGTATTTT. This translates into CASSLSGGARDTQYF.

As regards this clone: Other DNA sequences within the sample encode an identical CDR3. This rearrangement joins TRBV20-1 to TRBJ1-5, with unresolved D. There are 14 residues in the CDR3. Trimming removed 3 bases from V and 0 bases from J, with 9 bases in between. The germline gives CDR1 DFQATT, CDR2 SNEGSKA (reference sequence). CDR3 nucleotides: TGCAGTGCTAGTTCAGGCTATAGCAATCAGCCCCAGCATTTT. It is translated as CSASSGYSNQPQHF.

The chain has TRBV6-4 and TRBJ2-1, with 10 bases that match TRBD1. With 5 bases clipped from V and 9 bases from J, the junction kept 4 bases outside the gene matches. CDR3 length: 13 residues. Germline V gives CDR1 MRHNA, CDR2 SNTAGT. The CDR3 reads CASSSDRGTEQFF. The CDR3 nucleotides read TGTGCCAGCAGTTCGGACAGGGGGACTGAGCAGTTCTTC.

The rearrangement links TRBV2 to TRBJ2-5, with D possibly being TRBD1 (5 bases). The V gene lost 5 bases and the J gene lost 5 bases, with 12 bases spanning the gap. The CDR3 extends over 13 amino acids. Germline loops: CDR1 SNHLY, CDR2 FYNNEI. Here the CDR3 DNA reads TGTGCCAGCAGTTCCCAGGGCTTCGAGACCCAGTACTTC. Protein: CASSSQGFETQYF.

This clone was detected once. The V gene is TRBV19, the J gene TRBJ2-7; 10 bases line up with TRBD2. The CDR3 has 13 amino acids. After removal of 3 bases from V and 4 bases from J, the junction contained 0 bases not matched to a gene. In germline, CDR1 is LNHDA, CDR2 SQIVND (reference sequence). This CDR3 is CASSISGRYEQYF. The CDR3 DNA reads as TGTGCCAGTAGTATTAGCGGGAGGTACGAGCAGTACTTC.

This clone was detected ten times or more. The rearrangement uses TRBV19 and TRBJ2-2; TRBD1 is a possible D gene (6 bases). The CDR3 totals 14 residues. V lost 7 bases and J 4 bases, leaving 13 bases between the germline ends. The germline V gene encodes CDR1 LNHDA and CDR2 SQIVND (reference sequence). The CDR3 loop is CASIDLGGTGELFF. CDR3 nucleotides: TGTGCCAGTATTGACCTAGGGGGCACCGGGGAGCTGTTTTTT.

The chain recombines TRBV27 with TRBJ2-7; D remains ambiguous. Germline CDR1 MNHEY, CDR2 SMNVEV (reference sequence). Trimming removed 1 base from V and 6 bases from J, with 10 bases in between. The CDR3 spans 13 residues. In DNA form, the CDR3 reads TGTGCCAGCAGTTTATTACAGTACGGCGAGCAGTACTTC. Protein product: CASSLLQYGEQYF.

This chain joins TRBV5-8 and TRBJ2-3; TRBD1 aligns across 8 bases. The CDR3 consists of 14 residues. J lost 2 bases, V lost 7 bases, and 6 bases had no gene match. Germline lookup yields CDR1 SGHTS and CDR2 YDEGEE. CDR3 amino acids: CASARGLNTDTQYF. The CDR3 coding sequence is TGTGCCAGCGCCAGGGGGCTTAACACAGATACGCAGTATTTT. Filled out from reference TRBV5-8 and TRBJ2-3, the complete variable domain reads EAGVTQSPTHLIKTRGQQATLRCSPISGHTSVYWYQQALGLGLQFLLWYDEGEERNRGNFPPRFSGRQFPNYSSELNVNALELEDSALYLCASARGLNTDTQYFGPGTRLTVL.

Concerning this clone itself: The same CDR3 arises from other DNA sequences in this sample as well. This rearrangement joins TRBV6-1 to TRBJ1-4; a possible D gene is TRBD1 (5 bases). V was shortened by 1 base and J by 8 bases, with 11 bases between the two germline ends. The CDR3 length is 14 residues. The V gene's germline CDR1 is MNHNS and CDR2 SASEGT. This chain's CDR3 is CASSEGGLGEKLFF. The CDR3 DNA follows: TGTGCCAGCAGTGAAGGGGGCTTAGGAGAAAAACTGTTTTTT.

This clone was seen only a few times. The chain uses TRBV18 and TRBJ2-2, with D hard to call. The germline V gene encodes CDR1 KGHSH and CDR2 LQKENI. The CDR3 is 14 residues long. V shed 6 bases and J shed 3 bases, with 11 bases lying between them. This CDR3 is CASSLGKDTGELFF. The CDR3 DNA reads TGTGCCAGCTCCCTAGGAAAAGACACCGGGGAGCTGTTTTTT.

The rearrangement links TRBV30 to TRBJ1-6; D unclear. V was pared by 2 bases and J by 5 bases, with 7 bases between. Germline CDR1 reads GTSNPN; CDR2 reads SVGIG (reference sequence). CDR3 length: 13 amino acids. The CDR3 reads CAWSNGDNSPLHF. CDR3 DNA: TGTGCCTGGAGTAACGGAGATAATTCACCCCTCCACTTT.

This clone showed up just a few times. The V call is TRBV6-2 or TRBV6-3, the J call TRBJ1-1; D unresolved. V was shortened by 5 bases and J by 4 bases, with 5 bases between the two germline ends. The CDR3 sequence is 11 residues long. The germline V gene encodes CDR1 MNHEY and CDR2 SVGEGT. Written as DNA, the CDR3 is TGTGCCAGCAGTCACGGCACTGAAGCTTTCTTT. As protein: CASSHGTEAFF.

The chain links TRBV5-4 to TRBJ2-7; no clear D. V lost 9 bases, J lost 4 bases, and 11 bases lay in between. This CDR3 is built from 11 residues. Germline-derived CDR1 and CDR2 are SGHNT and YYREEE (reference sequence). The CDR3 loop is CATSTGYEQYF. Here the CDR3 DNA reads TGTGCCACCTCGACTGGATACGAGCAGTACTTC.

The chain combines TRBV5-1 with TRBJ2-7; the D gene is possibly TRBD2 (5 bases). The CDR3 totals 14 residues. From germline, CDR1 is SGHRS and CDR2 YFSETQ. Trimming removed 4 bases from V and 5 bases from J, with 16 bases in between. The chain's CDR3 is CASSRDFVGDEQYF. The DNA for the CDR3 is TGCGCCAGCAGCCGGGATTTCGTGGGAGACGAGCAGTACTTC.

The rearrangement links TRBV19 to TRBJ2-1, with D possibly TRBD1 on 6 matching bases. This CDR3 has 12 residues. Germline values: CDR1 LNHDA, CDR2 SQIVND (reference sequence). Deletions cut 7 bases from V and 4 bases from J, with 8 bases between. The CDR3 is CASTTGYNEQFF. The CDR3 DNA sequence: TGTGCCAGTACCACAGGGTACAATGAGCAGTTCTTC.

This chain connects TRBV6-5 to TRBJ1-2; perhaps TRBD1 as D (5 bases). The ends were cut back, 11 bases at V and 4 bases at J, with 14 bases in the middle. The CDR3 is made up of 12 amino acids. Germline values: CDR1 MNHEY, CDR2 SVGAGI. CDR3 amino acids: CAVGVGLYGYTF. The CDR3 nucleotides are TGTGCCGTCGGCGTGGGACTCTATGGCTACACCTTC.

In this sample, this clone turned up once. This rearrangement joins TRBV5-1 to TRBJ2-5; D unresolved. The CDR3 length is 14 residues. CDR1 and CDR2 from the germline V gene are SGHRS and YFSETQ. Trimming shortened V by 0 bases and J by 4 bases, and 10 bases separated the two germline ends. The CDR3 loop is CASSLEWPLETQYF. In DNA form, the CDR3 reads TGCGCCAGCAGCTTGGAGTGGCCCCTAGAGACCCAGTACTTC.

In its sample, this clone was seen a few times. The V gene is TRBV6-5, the J gene TRBJ2-3; D may be TRBD1 (6 bases). The germline V and J ends were trimmed by 2 bases and 1 base, with 10 bases remaining between them. Germline CDR1 and CDR2: MNHEY and SVGAGI. The CDR3 totals 15 residues. The CDR3 region is CASSYRGGGTDTQYF. The CDR3 coding sequence is TGTGCCAGCAGTTACAGAGGGGGAGGCACAGATACGCAGTATTTT.

The chain employs TRBV5-5 and TRBJ1-6; possible D gene TRBD1, 5 bases. V was pared by 0 bases and J by 5 bases, with 9 bases between. Germline assignment: CDR1 SGHKS and CDR2 YYEKEE (reference sequence). The CDR3 sequence is 15 residues long. As DNA, the CDR3 is TGTGCCAGCAGCTTGGGGGGCAAGGATAATTCACCCCTCCACTTT. As protein: CASSLGGKDNSPLHF.

This chain links TRBV12-3 or TRBV12-4 with TRBJ2-7, with D possibly matching TRBD1 (5 bases). V lost 6 bases and J lost 5, with 14 bases in between. The CDR3 is 13 amino acids. DNA for the CDR3: TGTGCCAGCAGCCCACAGGAAGCGAACGAGCAGTACTTC. It yields the protein CASSPQEANEQYF.

This clone turned up a few times. The rearrangement uses TRBV28 and TRBJ1-2; D might be TRBD1 (6 bases). From germline, CDR1 is MDHEN and CDR2 SYDVKM. Trimming stripped 10 bases from V and 3 bases from J, with 15 bases between. The CDR3 sequence is 13 residues long. CDR3 DNA sequence: TGTGCCACGTGGGGGGGCGCGGACTATGGCTACACCTTC. Protein sequence: CATWGGADYGYTF.

This sequence joins TRBV6-2 or TRBV6-3 and TRBJ1-6; the match to TRBD1 covers 10 bases. Germline CDR1 and CDR2: MNHEY and SVGEGT. This CDR3 is 16 amino acids long. The V segment lost 2 bases and the J segment 8 bases; nucleotides outside the gene matches: 6. CDR3 sequence: CASSYGGQGGYSPLHF. The CDR3 DNA reads as TGTGCCAGCAGTTACGGCGGACAGGGGGGATATTCACCCCTCCACTTT.

V is TRBV18 and J is TRBJ1-4; TRBD1 agrees at 7 bases. The V gene end was trimmed by 3 bases and the J gene end by 8 bases; junction bases not matched to a gene: 6. Germline V gene data show CDR1 as KGHSH and CDR2 as LQKENI. CDR3 length: 14 residues. The CDR3 DNA reads as TGTGCCAGCTCACCGACAGGGCAAGGGGAAAAACTGTTTTTT. This gives the protein CASSPTGQGEKLFF.